Following are 17 T cell receptor beta chains from one sample sequenced in a study of CD8 T cells in ankylosing spondylitis. General observations from the study: Seemingly distinctive of ankylosing spondylitis blood was a TCR beta motif formed by eight highly homologous variants.

In TCRdb, the 5' RACE reads were re-called with MiXCR into one record per CDR3 protein. Among roughly 700,000 distinct CDR3 sequences listed, roughly 20% were seen once. Which antigens these TCRs recognize remains unknown. The sample taken for sequencing was blood, either unsorted or a sorted T cell fraction (not recorded which). The receptors were sampled from a male donor with ankylosing spondylitis.

This clonotype showed up just a few times. The chain links TRBV10-3 to TRBJ2-2, with no clear D. CDR1 and CDR2 (germline): ENHRY, SYGVKD. V dropped 10 bases and J dropped 4 bases, with 10 bases sitting between them. The CDR3 loop spans 12 amino acids. CDR3 coding DNA: TGTGCCACGGACCCGGGCACCGGGGAGCTGTTTTTT. Its translation: CATDPGTGELFF.

The rearrangement uses TRBV4-1 and TRBJ2-7; the match to TRBD2 covers 8 bases. V was pared by 0 bases and J by 3 bases, with 7 bases of the junction left unmatched. The CDR3 is made up of 16 amino acids. The germline V gene has CDR1 MGHRA and CDR2 YSYEKL. CDR3 residues: CASSQDSSGSRYEQYF. CDR3 DNA: TGCGCCAGCAGCCAAGATTCCAGCGGGAGCCGCTACGAGCAGTACTTC.

This clonotype was observed a handful of times. The chain joins TRBV6-1 to TRBJ2-3; 10 positions agree with TRBD2. Losses at the gene ends were 6 bases for V and 5 bases for J; bases not matched to a gene: 8. Germline V gives CDR1 MNHNS, CDR2 SASEGT. The CDR3 loop spans 15 amino acids. The CDR3 reads CASRTIAGGLDTQYF. The CDR3, as DNA: TGTGCCAGCAGGACCATAGCGGGGGGACTAGATACGCAGTATTTT.

This clonotype was counted ten times or more. The chain joins TRBV12-3 or TRBV12-4 to TRBJ1-1; D not resolved. Trimming removed 7 bases from V and 10 bases from J, with 13 bases in between. The CDR3 is made up of 11 amino acids. The CDR3, as DNA: TGTGCCAGCACCTCGGGTATTTCAGCTTTCTTT. Encoded protein: CASTSGISAFF.

The chain couples TRBV7-8 to TRBJ2-4, with D possibly called TRBD1 or TRBD2 (5 bases each). Germline CDR1 SGHVS, CDR2 FQNEAQ. CDR3 length: 14 amino acids. V was clipped by 5 bases and J by 6 bases, with 14 bases between them. For the CDR3, the DNA is TGTGCCAGCAGCAAGAGACGGGACCCAAACATTCAGTACTTC. This sequence encodes CASSKRRDPNIQYF.

This clonotype was counted only a few times. The gene calls are TRBV5-1 and TRBJ1-3, with 7 bases lining up with TRBD1. Germline CDR1 reads SGHRS; CDR2 reads YFSETQ. This CDR3 region has 16 residues. With V trimmed by 4 bases and J by 0 bases, 7 bases remained unmatched. As DNA, the CDR3 is TGCGCCAGCAGCAAAGGGGACAGCATCTCTGGAAACACCATATATTTT. Amino acid sequence: CASSKGDSISGNTIYF.

This clonotype was found once. The V call is TRBV5-1, the J call TRBJ2-1; 11 bases match TRBD1. The ends lost 3 bases at V and 11 bases at J; junction bases unmatched: 7. Germline-derived CDR1 and CDR2 are SGHRS and YFSETQ. The CDR3 runs to 14 residues. CDR3 nucleotide sequence: TGCGCCAGCAGCTACGGACAGGGGGCAAGTAAGCAGTTCTTC. As protein: CASSYGQGASKQFF.

The table lists this clonotype with a few counts. The chain combines TRBV12-3 or TRBV12-4 with TRBJ2-1, with 7 nucleotides matching TRBD2. This CDR3 comprises 14 residues. Trimming removed 5 bases from V and 4 bases from J; junction bases left unmatched: 5. CDR3 protein: CASSLTSAYNEQFF. The DNA of the CDR3 is TGTGCCAGCAGTCTTACTAGCGCATACAATGAGCAGTTCTTC.

This chain uses TRBV11-3 with TRBJ2-1; perhaps TRBD2 as D (7 bases). Trimming cost V 10 bases and J 6 bases, with 16 bases left between them. Looked up from germline, CDR1 is SGHNT and CDR2 is YENEEA. CDR3 length: 13 residues. The CDR3 spells CATIGGQGNEQFF. The CDR3 nucleotides are TGTGCCACAATCGGGGGGCAGGGCAATGAGCAGTTCTTC.

This clonotype was recorded a few times. The V and J genes are TRBV29-1 and TRBJ2-1; 7 nucleotides align to TRBD2. Germline values: CDR1 SQVTM, CDR2 ANQGSEA. This CDR3 is built from 12 residues. J lost 8 bases, V lost 6 bases, and 7 bases had no gene match. The CDR3 loop reads CSVTGLGDEQFF. CDR3 sequence (DNA): TGCAGCGTCACCGGACTAGGGGATGAGCAGTTCTTC.

In this sample, this clonotype turned up a few times. It is likely a read error, because the conserved phenylalanine at the end of the CDR3 is missing. It is unclear where the CDR3 begins or ends on the DNA, so no DNA is shown, and the CDR3 is as TCRdb lists it. This chain joins TRBV7-2 and TRBJ2-5; the table's D call, TRBD1, has no DNA check behind it. Including both end residues, the CDR3 is 13 amino acids long. CDR1 and CDR2 (germline): SGHTA, FQGNSA. The CDR3 spells CASSLDYPRTTGN.

V is TRBV12-3 or TRBV12-4 and J is TRBJ1-1; D remains ambiguous. This CDR3 region has 13 residues. V was shortened by 7 bases and J by 3 bases, with 12 bases between the two germline ends. The CDR3 spells CASNVPDHTEAFF. The CDR3 DNA reads as TGTGCCAGCAACGTCCCGGACCACACTGAAGCTTTCTTT.

The chain couples TRBV20-1 to TRBJ2-1, with D possibly TRBD2 on 6 matching bases. V was clipped by 6 bases and J by 5 bases, with 14 bases between them. Germline V gene data show CDR1 as DFQATT and CDR2 as SNEGSKA (reference sequence). CDR3 size: 13 residues. The CDR3 reads CSATSGWDNEQFF. The DNA of the CDR3 is TGCAGTGCGACGAGCGGGTGGGACAATGAGCAGTTCTTC.

This clonotype was found a few times. The V call is TRBV5-1, the J call TRBJ2-3; D may be TRBD1 (5 bases). Trimming left V 4 bases short and J 4 bases short, with 13 bases between. CDR1 and CDR2 from the germline V gene are SGHRS and YFSETQ. This CDR3 contains 14 residues. The CDR3 loop is CASSPATAPDTQYF. CDR3 DNA sequence: TGCGCCAGCAGCCCCGCGACAGCCCCAGATACGCAGTATTTT.

V usage is TRBV12-3 or TRBV12-4 and J usage is TRBJ2-7; D call uncertain. This CDR3 contains 13 residues. Trimming left V 5 bases short and J 5 bases short, with 13 bases between. The CDR3 is CASSPAGPDEQYF. The CDR3 bases are TGTGCCAGCAGTCCAGCTGGTCCAGACGAGCAGTACTTC.

The chain's CDR3 is CASSASTGALNEKLFF. The CDR3 DNA sequence: TGCGCCAGCAGCGCGTCGACAGGGGCACTTAATGAAAAACTGTTTTTT. V and J are TRBV5-1 and TRBJ1-4; 8 bases align to TRBD1. The CDR3 loop spans 16 amino acids. Trimming took 4 bases from V and 4 from J; bases not matched to a gene: 9. Germline values: CDR1 SGHRS, CDR2 YFSETQ.

The genes are TRBV12-3 or TRBV12-4 and TRBJ1-3; tentative D call: TRBD1 (5 bases). CDR3 length: 13 residues. Deletions cut 9 bases from V and 7 bases from J, with 16 bases between. As DNA, the CDR3 is TGTGCCAGTCTCCCCGGGACTTGGAACACCATATATTTT. This translates into CASLPGTWNTIYF.